The 16 T cell receptor beta chains presented below share a single source sample, sequenced in a study of blood T cell repertoires in COVID-19. The method was immunoSEQ multiplex PCR; TCRdb's version includes in-frame clones alone and lacks a portion of them. Of over 150,000 clones listed, around 90% are singletons. The sequencing input was peripheral blood. These receptor sequences come from a man aged 35-49 years with active or convalescent COVID-19.

V gene TRBV11-3 combines with J gene TRBJ2-1; 9 nucleotides agree with TRBD2. Germline loops: CDR1 SGHNT, CDR2 YENEEA. V trimming: 3 bases; J trimming: 8 bases; junction bases outside the gene matches: 14. The CDR3 is made up of 17 amino acids. The CDR3 reads CASSLVLSGGSGDEQFF. The DNA for the CDR3 is TGTGCCAGCAGCTTGGTATTAAGCGGGGGGAGTGGCGATGAGCAGTTCTTC.

The CDR3 protein is CSARGGPETDTQYF. CDR3 in DNA: TGCAGCGCCCGCGGGGGGCCAGAGACAGATACGCAGTATTTT. V usage is TRBV29-1 and J usage is TRBJ2-3; 8 bases are shared with TRBD2. After removal of 7 bases from V and 3 bases from J, the junction contained 9 bases not matched to a gene. Germline CDR1 and CDR2: SQVTM and ANQGSEA. The CDR3 has 14 residues.

This chain links TRBV11-1 with TRBJ1-4, with D unresolved. The V gene lost 5 bases and the J gene lost 5 bases, with 15 bases spanning the gap. This CDR3 contains 15 residues. Germline lookup yields CDR1 SGHAT and CDR2 FQDESV (reference sequence). The CDR3 bases are TGTGCCAGCAGCCACCCGTACTCTCCGAATGAAAAACTGTTTTTT. This sequence encodes CASSHPYSPNEKLFF. Looking up the rest from reference TRBV11-1 and TRBJ1-4 gives the full variable domain: EAEVAQSPRYKITEKSQAVAFWCDPISGHATLYWYRQILGQGPELLVQFQDESVVDDSQLPKDRFSAERLKGVDSTLKIQPAELGDSAMYLCASSHPYSPNEKLFFGSGTQLSVL.

The chain carries TRBV7-3 and TRBJ1-3, with a possible D match to TRBD1 (5 bases). Germline V CDR1 and CDR2: SGHTA, FQGTGA. The CDR3 has 15 amino acids. V gave up 2 bases and J gave up 3 bases, with 11 bases separating them. The CDR3 protein is CASSLDPGGGNTIYF. CDR3 in DNA: TGTGCCAGCAGCTTAGATCCGGGGGGTGGAAACACCATATATTTT.

The chain combines TRBV7-2 with TRBJ1-1; D call uncertain. The CDR3 length is 13 residues. V was pared by 5 bases and J by 1 base, with 8 bases between. Per germline, CDR1 SGHTA and CDR2 FQGNSA. The CDR3 here is CASSPRGNTEAFF. CDR3 bases: TGTGCCAGCAGCCCCCGGGGGAACACTGAAGCTTTCTTT.

The chain has TRBV20-1 and TRBJ1-2, with D unclear. CDR1 is DFQATT and CDR2 is SNEGSKA in the germline V gene (reference sequence). Trimming stripped 3 bases from V and 7 bases from J, with 15 bases between. The CDR3 is 13 amino acids. The CDR3 sequence is CSASQALPGGYTF. The CDR3 DNA follows: TGCAGTGCTAGTCAGGCCCTACCCGGTGGCTACACCTTC.

J is TRBJ2-1 and V is TRBV6-2 or TRBV6-3; 9 nucleotides line up with TRBD2. V was pared by 5 bases and J by 5 bases, with 10 bases of the junction left unmatched. CDR3 length: 16 amino acids. Germline values: CDR1 MNHEY, CDR2 SVGEGT. The CDR3 is CASSPRAGGLNNEQFF. Written as DNA, the CDR3 is TGTGCCAGCAGTCCCCGGGCGGGGGGGCTTAACAATGAGCAGTTCTTC.

The rearrangement joins TRBV9 to TRBJ2-3; 7 nucleotides align to TRBD2. This CDR3 comprises 14 residues. After removal of 8 bases from V and 0 bases from J, the junction contained 6 bases not matched to a gene. Germline V CDR1 and CDR2: SGDLS, YYNGEE. The CDR3 sequence is CASGTTPSTDTQYF. The DNA for the CDR3 is TGTGCCAGTGGGACTACCCCTAGCACAGATACGCAGTATTTT.

V gene TRBV7-6 combines with J gene TRBJ1-1; 7 positions agree with TRBD1. Per germline, CDR1 SGHVS and CDR2 FNYEAQ. The CDR3 spans 13 residues. Trimming cost V 4 bases and J 10 bases; bases outside gene matches: 9. Here the CDR3 reads CASSYTGAQGAFF. The CDR3 nucleotides are TGTGCCAGCAGCTATACAGGGGCTCAGGGAGCTTTCTTT.

The CDR3 loop reads CASSLVTGVDTEAFF. The CDR3 DNA reads TGTGCCAGCAGCTTAGTCACAGGGGTAGACACTGAAGCTTTCTTT. This chain connects TRBV7-2 to TRBJ1-1, with 7 bases matching TRBD1. The CDR3 has 15 residues. CDR1 is SGHTA and CDR2 is FQGNSA in the germline V gene. The J segment lost 3 bases and the V segment lost 1 base, leaving 5 bases of the junction unmatched.

With respect to this clone: Additional DNA sequences in this sample encode the identical CDR3. V and J are TRBV19 and TRBJ1-5; tentative D call: TRBD1 (5 bases). The CDR3 is made up of 14 amino acids. Trimming removed 1 base at V and 6 bases at J, with 10 bases between. The germline V gene has CDR1 LNHDA and CDR2 SQIVND (reference sequence). CDR3: CASSIGQGTQPQHF. Written as DNA, the CDR3 is TGTGCCAGTAGTATAGGGCAGGGCACTCAGCCCCAGCATTTT.

J is TRBJ2-3 and V is TRBV4-3; TRBD2 agrees at 9 bases. The CDR3 has 15 residues. After removal of 1 base from V and 4 bases from J, the junction contained 3 bases not matched to a gene. Per germline, CDR1 LGHNA and CDR2 YSLEER. CDR3 residues: CASSQAAGGPDTQYF. The CDR3 bases are TGCGCCAGCAGCCAAGCTGCGGGGGGGCCAGATACGCAGTATTTT.

V and J are TRBV5-1 and TRBJ2-7; 11 nucleotides align to TRBD2. CDR1 and CDR2 (germline): SGHRS, YFSETQ. The CDR3 contains 15 residues. V gave up 0 bases and J gave up 2 bases; unmatched junction bases: 1. The CDR3 DNA sequence: TGCGCCAGCAGCTTGGATAGCGGGGGGGCCTACGAGCAGTACTTC. Protein: CASSLDSGGAYEQYF.

This chain uses TRBV10-3 with TRBJ2-7; possible D gene TRBD1, 6 bases. The CDR3 contains 12 residues. V lost 1 base and J lost 10, with 11 bases in between. The germline V gene has CDR1 ENHRY and CDR2 SYGVKD. The CDR3 reads CAISELRQVQYF. In nucleotides, the CDR3 is TGTGCCATCAGTGAGTTAAGACAGGTACAGTACTTC.

CDR3 DNA: TGTGCCAGCAGTCCGGAGGGTTACGATTCACCCCTCCACTTT. Residues: CASSPEGYDSPLHF. The chain employs TRBV28 and TRBJ1-6; no firm D call. Germline V gives CDR1 MDHEN, CDR2 SYDVKM. V lost 5 bases to trimming and J lost 8 bases, with 13 bases between them. The CDR3 sequence is 14 residues long.

Written as DNA, the CDR3 is TGTGCCAGCAGGGACAGGGGTGGTACAGATACGCAGTATTTT. Protein sequence: CASRDRGGTDTQYF. The chain recombines TRBV7-2 with TRBJ2-3, with 9 bases fitting TRBD1. The germline V gene encodes CDR1 SGHTA and CDR2 FQGNSA. V shed 6 bases, J shed 3 bases, and the junction held 4 bases outside the gene matches. The CDR3 totals 14 residues.